This T cell receptor beta chain was observed in a study of T cell repertoires in cytomegalovirus infection. Findings of the study overall: The cumulative frequency of public TCR beta families identified carriers of CMV plus the relevant HLA.

The germline V gene has CDR1 LNHNV and CDR2 YYDKDF (reference sequence). The CDR3 spans 14 residues. The V gene lost 0 bases and the J gene lost 8 bases, with 10 bases spanning the gap. TCRdb analysed the reads with MiXCR anew, one entry per CDR3 protein. The profile shows about 890,000 distinct CDR3 sequences, about a third of them singletons. Comments on this clonotype: Its antigen is unknown.

Here the sequenced sample was cultured CD8+ T cells from PBMCs, taken from culture after CMV antigen stimulation. The chain carries TRBV15 and TRBJ2-2, with a tentative D call TRBD2 (5 bases). The origin of this receptor is a human donor in good health (CMV status not recorded). Some clones in this sample may be carry-over from other donors' samples. DNA of the CDR3: TGTGCCACCAGCAGAGATCTCGGGGAAGGGGAGCTGTTTTTT. Residues: CATSRDLGEGELFF. The complete variable domain, with remaining parts taken from reference TRBV15 and TRBJ2-2, reads DAMVIQNPRYQVTQFGKPVTLSCSQTLNHNVMYWYQQKSSQAPKLLFHYYDKDFNNEADTPDNFQSRRPNTSFCFLDIRSPGLGDTAMYLCATSRDLGEGELFFGEGSRLTVL.